This entry lists 15 T cell receptor beta chains sequenced from one sample in a study of STAT3 mutations in large granular lymphocyte leukemia. Using immunoSEQ multiplex PCR, the repertoire was profiled, and TCRdb retains in-frame clones only, with some absent. This sample has some 10,000 clones; around 90% occur once, and the top ten carry roughly 37%. Study-wide results and caveats: At least one immunodominant TCR beta clonotype appeared in every T-cell large granular lymphocyte leukemia patient.

These receptors lack a known antigen. Input material: peripheral blood mononuclear cells. These receptors all come from a man in his fifties or sixties with T-cell large granular lymphocyte leukemia. Some clones in this sample may be carry-over from other donors' samples.

This chain links TRBV7-9 with TRBJ1-2, with D hard to call. Trimming took off 3 bases at V and 6 bases at J, with 14 bases between the two ends. The CDR3 runs to 14 residues. Germline loops: CDR1 SEHNR, CDR2 FQNEAQ (reference sequence). The CDR3 coding sequence is TGTGCCAGCAGCTTCTATCAGGTTGCGAATGGCTACACCTTC. This gives the protein CASSFYQVANGYTF.

This chain uses TRBV7-9 with TRBJ2-7; TRBD2 is a possible D gene (6 bases). The germline V and J ends were trimmed by 4 bases and 7 bases, with 14 bases remaining between them. Per germline, CDR1 SEHNR and CDR2 FQNEAQ (reference sequence). CDR3 size: 13 residues. The chain's CDR3 is CASSSSGLLEQYF. The CDR3 DNA is TGTGCCAGCAGCTCCTCGGGACTCTTGGAGCAGTACTTC.

The CDR3 nucleotides read TGTGCCAGCGGACAGTCTTCCTCCTACGAGCAGTACTTC. It encodes CASGQSSSYEQYF. The V and J genes are TRBV2 and TRBJ2-7; perhaps TRBD1 as D (6 bases). Germline lookup yields CDR1 SNHLY and CDR2 FYNNEI. The CDR3 length is 13 residues. The germline V and J ends were trimmed by 8 bases and 0 bases, with 11 bases remaining between them.

This rearrangement joins TRBV5-1 to TRBJ2-1; the D call may be TRBD1 or TRBD2 (5 bases each). CDR1 and CDR2 (germline): SGHRS, YFSETQ. The CDR3 length is 13 residues. Trimming took off 4 bases at V and 5 bases at J, with 10 bases between the two ends. The CDR3 coding sequence is TGCGCCAGCAGCCCACGAGGGGACAATGAGCAGTTCTTC. This encodes CASSPRGDNEQFF.

J is TRBJ2-1 and V is TRBV18; tentative D call: TRBD1 (5 bases). Trimming pared 4 bases from V and 8 bases from J, leaving 21 bases between. Germline V gene data show CDR1 as KGHSH and CDR2 as LQKENI. The CDR3 runs 16 residues. The CDR3 region has the DNA TGTGCCAGCTCACGAGGTCAGGGCCGCCTAGGGGATGAGCAGTTCTTC. It specifies CASSRGQGRLGDEQFF.

V usage is TRBV10-3 and J usage is TRBJ2-7, with 7 bases identical to TRBD2. The CDR3 extends over 15 amino acids. The V and J ends lost 4 bases and 4 bases, in that order; junction bases with no gene match: 10. Germline-derived CDR1 and CDR2 are ENHRY and SYGVKD. CDR3 sequence (DNA): TGTGCCATCAGTGGATCAGCGGGAATAGTTTACGAGCAGTACTTC. This translates into CAISGSAGIVYEQYF.

For the CDR3, the DNA is TGTGCCAGCAGCCCCGTCTCGGGACTAGCGGTCCGGGATACGCAGTATTTT. Translation: CASSPVSGLAVRDTQYF. The chain joins TRBV5-8 to TRBJ2-3, with 11 bases fitting TRBD2. J was trimmed by 6 bases and V by 4 bases; bases with no gene match: 13. This CDR3 contains 17 residues. The germline gives CDR1 SGHTS, CDR2 YDEGEE.

This chain links TRBV29-1 with TRBJ2-1, with 7 bases lining up with TRBD2. The V gene end was trimmed by 5 bases and the J gene end by 0 bases; junction bases not matched to a gene: 10. The CDR3 runs 16 residues. Germline values: CDR1 SQVTM, CDR2 ANQGSEA. CDR3 DNA sequence: TGCAGCGTTCCTAGCGGACGTTTGAGCTCCTACAATGAGCAGTTCTTC. Translation gives CSVPSGRLSSYNEQFF.

The table lists this clone with a few counts. The chain uses TRBV30 and TRBJ1-1; D call uncertain. The germline V and J ends were trimmed by 6 bases and 1 base, with 12 bases remaining between them. Germline V gene data show CDR1 as GTSNPN and CDR2 as SVGIG (reference sequence). This CDR3 region has 13 residues. CDR3 amino acids: CACLMRENTEAFF. CDR3 in DNA: TGTGCCTGTCTAATGAGGGAGAACACTGAAGCTTTCTTT.

This chain joins TRBV7-9 and TRBJ2-7; 13 bases line up with TRBD2. CDR1 SEHNR and CDR2 FQNEAQ come from the germline V gene (reference sequence). The length of the CDR3 is 15 residues. V was clipped by 7 bases and J by 5 bases; unmatched bases: 8. This CDR3 reads CASNGGLAGDHEQYF. The CDR3 nucleotides read TGTGCCAGCAACGGAGGACTAGCGGGAGACCACGAGCAGTACTTC.

The chain uses TRBV7-2 and TRBJ2-7; 8 nucleotides align to TRBD1. The J segment lost 3 bases and the V segment lost 4 bases, leaving 5 bases of the junction unmatched. The CDR3 runs 14 residues. Looked up from germline, CDR1 is SGHTA and CDR2 is FQGNSA. CDR3 coding DNA: TGTGCCAGCAGCTCCGGGACAGGCTACTACGAGCAGTACTTC. Translated, it gives CASSSGTGYYEQYF.

This chain links TRBV7-9 with TRBJ2-7; D perhaps matches TRBD1 (6 bases). The germline V gene encodes CDR1 SEHNR and CDR2 FQNEAQ (reference sequence). The V and J ends lost 3 bases and 3 bases respectively, with 15 bases between them. The CDR3 has 15 residues. CDR3 bases: TGTGCCAGCAGCTTGGCAGGGGCATTTTTCTACGAGCAGTACTTC. Translated, it gives CASSLAGAFFYEQYF.

J is TRBJ2-2 and V is TRBV30; D is unclear. The ends were cut back, 0 bases at V and 13 bases at J, with 18 bases in the middle. The CDR3 is 14 amino acids. Germline V gives CDR1 GTSNPN, CDR2 SVGIG (reference sequence). CDR3 region: CAWSVYRRALSLFF. The DNA for the CDR3 is TGTGCCTGGAGTGTTTATAGAAGGGCCTTGTCGCTGTTTTTT.

The chain links TRBV5-1 to TRBJ1-2; a possible D gene is TRBD1 (6 bases). Germline V lookup: CDR1 SGHRS, CDR2 YFSETQ. V lost 4 bases and J lost 0, with 10 bases in between. The CDR3 totals 14 residues. Here the CDR3 DNA reads TGCGCCAGCAGCATAGACAGGCCTAACTATGGCTACACCTTC. Translation gives CASSIDRPNYGYTF.

This rearrangement joins TRBV18 to TRBJ1-5; D is undetermined. This CDR3 region has 16 residues. Trimming shortened V by 3 bases and J by 7 bases, and 19 bases separated the two germline ends. Germline V lookup: CDR1 KGHSH, CDR2 LQKENI. The CDR3 bases are TGTGCCAGCTCACCGCTCGGTCCCCCGCATGTGCAGCCCCAGCATTTT. Translation gives CASSPLGPPHVQPQHF.